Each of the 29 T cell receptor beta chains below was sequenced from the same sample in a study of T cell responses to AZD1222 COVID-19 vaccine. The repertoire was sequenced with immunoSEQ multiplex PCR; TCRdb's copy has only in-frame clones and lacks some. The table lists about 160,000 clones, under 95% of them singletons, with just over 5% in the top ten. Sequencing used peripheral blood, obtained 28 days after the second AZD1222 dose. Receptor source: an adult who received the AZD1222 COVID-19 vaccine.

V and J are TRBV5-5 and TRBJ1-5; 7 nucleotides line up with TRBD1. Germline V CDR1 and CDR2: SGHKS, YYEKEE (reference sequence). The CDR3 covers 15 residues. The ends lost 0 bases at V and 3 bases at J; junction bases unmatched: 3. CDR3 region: CASSLVQGYNQPQHF. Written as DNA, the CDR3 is TGTGCCAGCAGCTTGGTACAGGGGTACAATCAGCCCCAGCATTTT.

In nucleotides, the CDR3 is TGTGCCAGCAGCTTAGCGGGAGGGTGGAATGAGCAGTTCTTC. Protein: CASSLAGGWNEQFF. The chain links TRBV11-3 to TRBJ2-1; 8 bases match TRBD2. This CDR3 spans 14 amino acids. Germline V gives CDR1 SGHNT, CDR2 YENEEA. V shed 1 base and J 7 bases; nucleotides not matched to a gene: 3.

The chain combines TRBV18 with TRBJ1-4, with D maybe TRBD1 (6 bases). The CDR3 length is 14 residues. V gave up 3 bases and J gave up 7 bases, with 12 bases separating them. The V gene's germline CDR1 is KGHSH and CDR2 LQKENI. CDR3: CASSPGQKVEKLFF. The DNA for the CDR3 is TGTGCCAGCTCACCGGGACAAAAGGTTGAAAAACTGTTTTTT.

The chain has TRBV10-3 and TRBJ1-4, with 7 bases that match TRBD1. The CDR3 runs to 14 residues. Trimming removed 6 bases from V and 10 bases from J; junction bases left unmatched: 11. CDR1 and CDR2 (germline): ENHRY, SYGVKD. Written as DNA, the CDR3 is TGTGCCATCAGCCCCGGCGACAGGGTGGGAAAACTGTTTTTT. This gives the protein CAISPGDRVGKLFF.

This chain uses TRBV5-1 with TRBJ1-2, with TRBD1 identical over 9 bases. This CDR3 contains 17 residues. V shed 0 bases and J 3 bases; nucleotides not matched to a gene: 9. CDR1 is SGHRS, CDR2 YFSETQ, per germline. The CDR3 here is CASSLEPGTGSHYGYTF. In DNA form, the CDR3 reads TGCGCCAGCAGCTTGGAACCCGGGACAGGGTCCCACTATGGCTACACCTTC.

The CDR3 DNA reads as TGTGCCAGTAGTGGGGCCGGGGAGCTGTTTTTT. It is translated as CASSGAGELFF. V usage is TRBV19 and J usage is TRBJ2-2; no reliable D call. Germline assignment: CDR1 LNHDA and CDR2 SQIVND (reference sequence). CDR3 length equals 11 residues. Trimming stripped 5 bases from V and 6 bases from J, with 4 bases between. Variable domain in full (rest from reference TRBV19 and TRBJ2-2): DGGITQSPKYLFRKEGQNVTLSCEQNLNHDAMYWYRQDPGQGLRLIYYSQIVNDFQKGDIAEGYSVSREKKESFPLTVTSAQKNPTAFYLCASSGAGELFFGEGSRLTVL.

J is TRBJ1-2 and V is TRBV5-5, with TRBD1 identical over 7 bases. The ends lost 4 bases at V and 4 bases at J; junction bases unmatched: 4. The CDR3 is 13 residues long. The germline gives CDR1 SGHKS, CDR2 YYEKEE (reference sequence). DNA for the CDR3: TGTGCCAGCAGCCCCACAGGGGTCTATGGCTACACCTTC. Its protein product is CASSPTGVYGYTF.

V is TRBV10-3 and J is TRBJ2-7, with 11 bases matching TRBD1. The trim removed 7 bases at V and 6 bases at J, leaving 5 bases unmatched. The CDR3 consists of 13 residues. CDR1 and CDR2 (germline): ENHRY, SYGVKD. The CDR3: CAITDRGPFEQYF. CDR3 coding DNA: TGTGCCATCACGGACAGGGGGCCTTTCGAGCAGTACTTC.

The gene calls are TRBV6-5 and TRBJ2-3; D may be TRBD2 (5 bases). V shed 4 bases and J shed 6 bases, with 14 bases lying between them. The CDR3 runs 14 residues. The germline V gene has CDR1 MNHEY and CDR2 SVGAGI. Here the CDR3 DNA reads TGTGCCAGCAGTTCGCTAGGATCGGGGGATACGCAGTATTTT. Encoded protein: CASSSLGSGDTQYF.

The CDR3 DNA sequence: TGTGCCAGCAGCGTAGCGGTAGCGGGGGTCTACGAGCAGTACTTC. Residues: CASSVAVAGVYEQYF. The chain carries TRBV9 and TRBJ2-7; 9 bases are a match to TRBD2. This CDR3 has 15 amino acids. CDR1 is SGDLS and CDR2 is YYNGEE in the germline V gene. V shed 0 bases, J shed 3 bases, and the junction held 4 bases outside the gene matches.

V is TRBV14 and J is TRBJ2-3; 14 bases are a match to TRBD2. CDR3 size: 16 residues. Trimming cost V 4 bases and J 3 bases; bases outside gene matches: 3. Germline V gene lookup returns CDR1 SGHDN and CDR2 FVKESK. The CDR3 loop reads CASSLRTSGRTDTQYF. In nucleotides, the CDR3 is TGTGCCAGCAGCCTCCGGACTAGCGGGAGGACAGATACGCAGTATTTT.

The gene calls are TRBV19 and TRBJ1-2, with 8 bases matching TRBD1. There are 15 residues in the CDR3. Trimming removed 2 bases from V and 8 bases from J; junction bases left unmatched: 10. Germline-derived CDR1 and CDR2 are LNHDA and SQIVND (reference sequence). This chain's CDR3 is CASSISQGAWWGYTF. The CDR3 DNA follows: TGTGCCAGTAGTATAAGCCAGGGGGCATGGTGGGGCTACACCTTC.

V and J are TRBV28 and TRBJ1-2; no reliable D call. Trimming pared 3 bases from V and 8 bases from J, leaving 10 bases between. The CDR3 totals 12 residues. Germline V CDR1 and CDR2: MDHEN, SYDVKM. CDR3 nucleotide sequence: TGTGCCAGCAGTTTCCAGACACGCGGCTACACCTTC. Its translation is CASSFQTRGYTF.

This CDR3 reads CASSRQGLGSPLHF. The CDR3 DNA reads TGTGCCAGCAGCCGACAGGGGCTTGGATCACCCCTCCACTTT. This chain uses TRBV6-5 with TRBJ1-6, with 8 bases lining up with TRBD1. The CDR3 consists of 14 residues. The V gene's germline CDR1 is MNHEY and CDR2 SVGAGI. With 6 bases clipped from V and 10 bases from J, the junction kept 8 bases outside the gene matches.

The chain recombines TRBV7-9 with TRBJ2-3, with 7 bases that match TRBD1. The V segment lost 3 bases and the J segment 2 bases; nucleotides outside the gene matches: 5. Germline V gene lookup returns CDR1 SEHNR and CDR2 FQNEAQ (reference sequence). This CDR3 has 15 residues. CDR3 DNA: TGTGCCAGCAGCTTTACGACAGGGCTCACAGATACGCAGTATTTT. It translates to CASSFTTGLTDTQYF.

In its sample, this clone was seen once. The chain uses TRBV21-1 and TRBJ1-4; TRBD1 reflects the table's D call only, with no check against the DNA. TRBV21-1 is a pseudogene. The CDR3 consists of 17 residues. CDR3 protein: CASSKGNRVATNEKLFF. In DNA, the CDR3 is TGTGCCAGCAGCAAAGGGAACAGAGTTGCAACTAATGAAAAACTGTTTTTT.

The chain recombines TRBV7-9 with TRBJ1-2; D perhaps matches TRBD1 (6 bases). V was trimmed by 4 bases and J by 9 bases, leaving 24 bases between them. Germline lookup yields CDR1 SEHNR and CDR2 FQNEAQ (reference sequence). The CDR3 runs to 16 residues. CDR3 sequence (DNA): TGTGCCAGCAGCTCCTTAAGTGGACAGATATGGAGAAGCTACACCTTC. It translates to CASSSLSGQIWRSYTF.

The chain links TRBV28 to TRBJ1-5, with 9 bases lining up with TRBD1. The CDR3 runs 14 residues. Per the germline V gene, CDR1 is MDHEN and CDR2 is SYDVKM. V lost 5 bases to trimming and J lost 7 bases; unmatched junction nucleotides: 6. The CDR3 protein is CASSPDRGGQPQHF. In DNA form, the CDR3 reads TGTGCCAGCAGTCCCGACAGGGGGGGCCAGCCCCAGCATTTT.

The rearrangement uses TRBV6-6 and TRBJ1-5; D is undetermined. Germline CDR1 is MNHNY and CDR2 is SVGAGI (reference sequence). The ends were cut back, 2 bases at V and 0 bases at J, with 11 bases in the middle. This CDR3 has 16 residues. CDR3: CASSYLGGYSNQPQHF. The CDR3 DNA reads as TGTGCCAGCAGTTACCTTGGAGGGTATAGCAATCAGCCCCAGCATTTT.

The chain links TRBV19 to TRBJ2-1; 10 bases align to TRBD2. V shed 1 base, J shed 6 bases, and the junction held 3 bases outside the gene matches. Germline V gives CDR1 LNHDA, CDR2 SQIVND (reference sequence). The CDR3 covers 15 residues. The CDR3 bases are TGTGCCAGTAGTATAGCGAGCGGGAGGGCCAATGAGCAGTTCTTC. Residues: CASSIASGRANEQFF.

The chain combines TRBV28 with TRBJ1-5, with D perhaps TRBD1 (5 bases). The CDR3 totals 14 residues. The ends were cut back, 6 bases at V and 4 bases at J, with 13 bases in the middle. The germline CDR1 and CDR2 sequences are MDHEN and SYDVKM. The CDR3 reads CASRDGTGNQPQHF. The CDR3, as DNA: TGTGCCAGCAGGGACGGGACCGGTAATCAGCCCCAGCATTTT.

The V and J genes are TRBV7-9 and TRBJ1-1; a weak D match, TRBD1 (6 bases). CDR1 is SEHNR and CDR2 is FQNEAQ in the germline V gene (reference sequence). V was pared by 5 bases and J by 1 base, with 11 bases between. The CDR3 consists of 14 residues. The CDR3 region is CASSLGQKNTEAFF. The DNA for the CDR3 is TGTGCCAGCAGCCTCGGACAGAAGAACACTGAAGCTTTCTTT.

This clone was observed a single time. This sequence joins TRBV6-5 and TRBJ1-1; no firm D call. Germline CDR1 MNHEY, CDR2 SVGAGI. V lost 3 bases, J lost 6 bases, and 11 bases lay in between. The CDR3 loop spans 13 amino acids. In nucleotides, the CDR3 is TGTGCCAGCAGTTATACTTACACGGCTGAAGCTTTCTTT. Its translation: CASSYTYTAEAFF.

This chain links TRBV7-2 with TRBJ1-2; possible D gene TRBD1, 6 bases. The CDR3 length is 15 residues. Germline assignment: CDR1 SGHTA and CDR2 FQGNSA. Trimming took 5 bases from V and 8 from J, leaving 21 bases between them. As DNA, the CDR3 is TGTGCCAGCAGCCCGCCGCAGGCAGGGGTCTACGGCTACACCTTC. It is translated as CASSPPQAGVYGYTF.

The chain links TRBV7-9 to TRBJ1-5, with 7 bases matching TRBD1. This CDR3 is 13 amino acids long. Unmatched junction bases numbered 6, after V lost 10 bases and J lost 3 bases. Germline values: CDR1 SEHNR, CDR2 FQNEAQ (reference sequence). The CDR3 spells CATSGQVNQPQHF. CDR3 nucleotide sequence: TGTGCCACGAGTGGACAGGTCAATCAGCCCCAGCATTTT.

The CDR3 DNA sequence: TGCGCCAGCAGCCTCGCGACGGGGGGCTTGGAGACCCAGTACTTC. It specifies CASSLATGGLETQYF. The J gene is TRBJ2-5, the V gene TRBV5-1; possible D gene TRBD2, 7 bases. The ends were cut back, 4 bases at V and 5 bases at J, with 18 bases in the middle. Per the germline V gene, CDR1 is SGHRS and CDR2 is YFSETQ. The CDR3 spans 15 residues.

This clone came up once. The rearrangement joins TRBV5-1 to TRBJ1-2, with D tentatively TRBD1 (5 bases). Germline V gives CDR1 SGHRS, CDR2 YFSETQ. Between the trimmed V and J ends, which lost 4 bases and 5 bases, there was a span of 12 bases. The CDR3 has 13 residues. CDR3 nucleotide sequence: TGCGCCAGCAGCACCGGACACGAATATGGCTACACCTTC. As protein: CASSTGHEYGYTF.

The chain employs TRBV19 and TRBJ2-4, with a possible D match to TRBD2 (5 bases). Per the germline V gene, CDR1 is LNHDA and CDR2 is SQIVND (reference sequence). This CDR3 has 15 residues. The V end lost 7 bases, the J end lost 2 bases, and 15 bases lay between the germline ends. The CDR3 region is CASNPPRLTKNIQYF. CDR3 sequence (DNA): TGTGCCAGTAATCCCCCCAGACTAACCAAAAACATTCAGTACTTC.

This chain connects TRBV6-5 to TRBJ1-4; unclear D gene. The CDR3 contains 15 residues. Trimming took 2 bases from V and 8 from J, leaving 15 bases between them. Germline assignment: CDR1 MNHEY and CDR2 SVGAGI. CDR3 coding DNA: TGTGCCAGCAGTTACAGCCCTACCCAGCAGGAAAAACTGTTTTTT. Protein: CASSYSPTQQEKLFF.